These 10 T cell receptor beta chains share one sample of origin, sequenced in a study of blood T cell repertoires in acute mononucleosis. The time point is: acute infectious mononucleosis, at clinical presentation within 2 weeks of symptom onset (visit 1). The table came from immunoSEQ multiplex PCR; TCRdb's copy has only in-frame clones and leaves some out. Among fewer than 2,500 clones, approximately 67% were seen once, and the ten largest hold 40% to 55%. Notes on the study in general: Public beta motifs plus an AV5-AJ31 alpha motif appeared to drive GLC-BM selection.

The sequenced sample was EBV GLC epitope tetramer+ CD8+ T cells sorted from PBMCs, obtained during acute infectious mononucleosis. Subset: CD8 T cells binding tetramer with EBV BMLF1 280-288 peptide (GLC-BM). These receptors all come from a young woman with infectious mononucleosis caused by EBV.

The rearrangement links TRBV29-1 to TRBJ1-4; weak D call: TRBD1 (5 bases). Germline V gene lookup returns CDR1 SQVTM and CDR2 ANQGSEA. The CDR3 contains 14 residues. Trimming removed 7 bases at V and 1 base at J, with 13 bases between. The CDR3 nucleotides are TGCAGCGGGGGTAGCGGGGGAACTAATGAAAAACTGTTTTTT. Translating it yields CSGGSGGTNEKLFF.

This clone was seen ten or more times. CDR3 region: CASSLAWVAGGNEQYF. In DNA form, the CDR3 reads TGTGCCAGCAGCTTAGCTTGGGTAGCGGGGGGAAACGAGCAGTACTTC. The rearrangement links TRBV7-9 to TRBJ2-7, with 10 nucleotides matching TRBD2. CDR1 and CDR2 (germline): SEHNR, FQNEAQ (reference sequence). This CDR3 is built from 16 residues. V was clipped by 0 bases and J by 5 bases; unmatched bases: 7.

The chain has TRBV11-2 and TRBJ2-3; possible D gene TRBD1, 5 bases. The CDR3 length is 17 residues. Germline V CDR1 and CDR2: SGHAT, FQNNGV. The V gene lost 6 bases and the J gene lost 2 bases, with 21 bases spanning the gap. The DNA of the CDR3 is TGTGCCAGCAGTTTGATCCAGGGATCCCAATACACAGATACGCAGTATTTT. Its translation: CASSLIQGSQYTDTQYF.

This clone was seen a single time. This likely stems from a read error, as it lies one base from a far larger clone. The rearrangement uses TRBV21-1 and TRBJ2-7; no check of the table's D call, TRBD2, against the DNA was made. TRBV21-1 is a pseudogene segment. The CDR3 has 14 residues. CDR3 nucleotide sequence: TGTGCCAGCAGCATCGGGACTACTTACAATGAGCAGTACTTC. It is translated as CASSIGTTYNEQYF.

Comment on this clone: One end of the junction does not line up with germline, which may come from a read error. This CDR3 reads CSGEGAGPISNEQFF. The CDR3 nucleotides read TGCAGCGGTGAAGGTGCGGGACCAATATCCAATGAGCAGTTCTTC. The chain employs TRBV29-1 and TRBJ2-1, with TRBD2 as a possible D gene (6 bases). CDR1 is SQVTM, CDR2 ANQGSEA, per germline. The CDR3 is 15 residues long.

This chain links TRBV13 with TRBJ2-1, with a weak D call TRBD2 (6 bases). Germline CDR1 is PRHDT and CDR2 is FYEKMQ (reference sequence). This CDR3 has 13 amino acids. Deletions cut 6 bases from V and 8 bases from J, with 14 bases between. The CDR3 region has the DNA TGTGCCAGCAGTTCGGTGGGGGGAGATGAGCAGTTCTTC. Amino acid sequence: CASSSVGGDEQFF. The full variable domain, completed using reference TRBV13 and TRBJ2-1, is AAGVIQSPRHLIKEKRETATLKCYPIPRHDTVYWYQQGPGQDPQFLISFYEKMQSDKGSIPDRFSAQQFSDYHSELNMSSLELGDSALYFCASSSVGGDEQFFGPGTRLTVL.

The V gene is TRBV13, the J gene TRBJ2-7, with unresolved D. Trimming removed 8 bases at V and 3 bases at J, with 17 bases between. CDR3 length: 14 amino acids. Germline-derived CDR1 and CDR2 are PRHDT and FYEKMQ (reference sequence). The CDR3: CASADGAKIYEQYF. The CDR3 DNA is TGTGCCAGCGCGGACGGTGCTAAGATCTACGAGCAGTACTTC.

The V gene is TRBV27, the J gene TRBJ2-2, with D hard to call. The CDR3 contains 10 residues. The germline V and J ends were trimmed by 8 bases and 5 bases, with 3 bases remaining between them. Germline V CDR1 and CDR2: MNHEY, SMNVEV (reference sequence). CDR3: CASGTGELFF. The CDR3 bases are TGTGCCAGCGGAACCGGGGAGCTGTTTTTT.

A word on this clone: A far larger clone is off by one base, so a read error is likely. The V call is TRBV14, the J call TRBJ2-5; no reliable D call. The CDR3 has 13 amino acids. Trimming took 2 bases from V and 8 from J, leaving 12 bases between them. Looked up from germline, CDR1 is SGHDN and CDR2 is FVKESK. This CDR3 reads CASSQSPVGTQYF. CDR3 DNA: TGTGCCAGCAGCCAATCGCCGGTGGGTACCCAGTACTTC.

The J gene is TRBJ2-1, the V gene TRBV11-2; TRBD2 matches at 11 bases. The length of the CDR3 is 17 residues. Trimming cost V 1 base and J 10 bases; bases outside gene matches: 12. Looked up from germline, CDR1 is SGHAT and CDR2 is FQNNGV. CDR3: CASSLAWVAGGPREQFF. CDR3 DNA sequence: TGTGCCAGCAGCTTAGCTTGGGTAGCGGGGGGGCCAAGGGAGCAGTTCTTC.